This is a list of T cell receptor beta chains from one sample in a study of PD-1 blockade in mismatch repair-deficient tumors. Sequencing used immunoSEQ multiplex PCR; TCRdb keeps in-frame clones, though not all of them. Of under 40,000 clones in the sample, approximately 83% are singletons; the top ten hold less than 1.3%. The sample was PBMCs, taken 38 to 40 weeks after starting pembrolizumab. Every receptor here comes from an adult with mismatch repair-deficient cancer. CDR3s include the opening cysteine and the closing phenylalanine or tryptophan. The order of the fields is CDR3 DNA, CDR3 protein, clone size, V gene, D gene, J gene. A D gene is named only where the DNA matches it firmly. Clone sizes are given selectively: once, few, many, or a class where the clone is expanded.

CDR3nt: TGTGCTAGTGGTTTGGTACGGGGCAGGGGTGATCAGCCCCAGCATTTT; CDR3aa: CASGLVRGRGDQPQHF; abundance: NA; v_gene: TRBV12-5; d_gene: NA; j_gene: TRBJ1-5
CDR3nt: TGCGCCAGCAGCCAAGATACCCTAGCGGGAAAGTACGAGCAGTACTTC; CDR3aa: CASSQDTLAGKYEQYF; abundance: few; v_gene: TRBV4-1; d_gene: TRBD2; j_gene: TRBJ2-7
CDR3nt: TGTGCCAGCAGCTCCCAGACAGGGGCATTTGAGACCCAGTACTTC; CDR3aa: CASSSQTGAFETQYF; abundance: NA; v_gene: TRBV11-1; d_gene: TRBD1; j_gene: TRBJ2-5
CDR3nt: TGTGCCAGCACGTGGTCGGGAGCAGATACGCAGTATTTT; CDR3aa: CASTWSGADTQYF; abundance: once; v_gene: TRBV2; d_gene: NA; j_gene: TRBJ2-3
CDR3nt: TGTGCCAGCAGCCCCGGGTCGGCATGGAACTATGGCTACACCTTC; CDR3aa: CASSPGSAWNYGYTF; abundance: NA; v_gene: TRBV4-2; d_gene: NA; j_gene: TRBJ1-2
CDR3nt: TGTGCCATCAGCCTGACAGGGAATCGGGATGAGCAGTTCTTC; CDR3aa: CAISLTGNRDEQFF; abundance: NA; v_gene: TRBV10-3; d_gene: TRBD1; j_gene: TRBJ2-1
CDR3nt: TGCGCCAGCAGCTGGACAGGGGACGAGCAGTACTTC; CDR3aa: CASSWTGDEQYF; abundance: NA; v_gene: TRBV5-1; d_gene: TRBD1; j_gene: TRBJ2-7
CDR3nt: TGTGCCAGCAGACCGGGGACCTACGAGCAGTACTTC; CDR3aa: CASRPGTYEQYF; abundance: few; v_gene: TRBV7-9; d_gene: NA; j_gene: TRBJ2-7
CDR3nt: TGTGCCAGCAGCTTCCCCGGGACAGACCTTAGCAATCAGCCCCAGCATTTT; CDR3aa: CASSFPGTDLSNQPQHF; abundance: NA; v_gene: TRBV11-2; d_gene: TRBD1; j_gene: TRBJ1-5
CDR3nt: TGTGCCTGGAGTGTCGGGACAGGGATGGAGACCCAGTACTTC; CDR3aa: CAWSVGTGMETQYF; abundance: NA; v_gene: TRBV30; d_gene: TRBD1; j_gene: TRBJ2-5
CDR3nt: TGTGCCACCGGAGGTGTTCAGAGCTCCTACAATGAGCAGTTCTTC; CDR3aa: CATGGVQSSYNEQFF; abundance: once; v_gene: TRBV10-3; d_gene: NA; j_gene: TRBJ2-1
CDR3nt: TGTGCCAGCAGCTTGGGGGGTTCCTACAATGAGCAGTTCTTC; CDR3aa: CASSLGGSYNEQFF; abundance: NA; v_gene: TRBV11-2; d_gene: NA; j_gene: TRBJ2-1
CDR3nt: TGTGCCAGCAGCTTAGGCGGCGGGAGGTTTTACAATGAGCAGTTCTTC; CDR3aa: CASSLGGGRFYNEQFF; abundance: NA; v_gene: TRBV7-8; d_gene: TRBD2; j_gene: TRBJ2-1
CDR3nt: TGTGCCTGGACTAGGGGGGGTACTGAAGCTTTCTTT; CDR3aa: CAWTRGGTEAFF; abundance: NA; v_gene: TRBV30; d_gene: NA; j_gene: TRBJ1-1
CDR3nt: TGTGCCAGCTCAATGGACAGGGCCACAGGCCAGCCCCAGCATTTT; CDR3aa: CASSMDRATGQPQHF; abundance: once; v_gene: TRBV18; d_gene: TRBD1; j_gene: TRBJ1-5
CDR3nt: TGTGCCAGCAGCGTTGGACTAGCCAAAGATACGCAGTATTTT; CDR3aa: CASSVGLAKDTQYF; abundance: NA; v_gene: TRBV9; d_gene: TRBD2; j_gene: TRBJ2-3
CDR3nt: TGTGCCAGCAGCTCCAACAGGGGCTATGGCTACACCTTC; CDR3aa: CASSSNRGYGYTF; abundance: NA; v_gene: TRBV7-8; d_gene: TRBD1; j_gene: TRBJ1-2
CDR3nt: TGTGCCAGTAGTATCAGTGGCAGGTCTCGTGGTCAGCCCCAGCATTTT; CDR3aa: CASSISGRSRGQPQHF; abundance: few; v_gene: TRBV19; d_gene: NA; j_gene: TRBJ1-5
CDR3nt: TGTGCCAGTAAGAGTATACTCCAGGGTTCGGGAAACACCATATATTTT; CDR3aa: CASKSILQGSGNTIYF; abundance: NA; v_gene: TRBV19; d_gene: NA; j_gene: TRBJ1-3
CDR3nt: TGTGCCAGCAGCTTAGCGGGACAGGTTAATGAAAAACTGTTTTTT; CDR3aa: CASSLAGQVNEKLFF; abundance: NA; v_gene: TRBV11-2; d_gene: TRBD1; j_gene: TRBJ1-4
CDR3nt: TGTGCCAGTAGTAGGGGACTAGGGGAAAGCAATGAGCAGTTCTTC; CDR3aa: CASSRGLGESNEQFF; abundance: once; v_gene: TRBV19; d_gene: TRBD2; j_gene: TRBJ2-1
CDR3nt: TGTGCCACCAGCAGGCCCCCGAGCGGAGCCACAGATACGCAGTATTTT; CDR3aa: CATSRPPSGATDTQYF; abundance: NA; v_gene: TRBV15; d_gene: NA; j_gene: TRBJ2-3
CDR3nt: TGTGCCAGCAGTTCCCGCCGGCGGGAGAGGTACGAGCAGTACTTC; CDR3aa: CASSSRRRERYEQYF; abundance: NA; v_gene: TRBV28; d_gene: TRBD2; j_gene: TRBJ2-7
CDR3nt: TGTGCCAGTAGTGCCGGACAGGGGGACATTGAGACCCAGTACTTC; CDR3aa: CASSAGQGDIETQYF; abundance: NA; v_gene: TRBV19; d_gene: TRBD1; j_gene: TRBJ2-5
CDR3nt: TGCGCCAGCAGCTTGAGAGCGGGCCCTCAAGAGACCCAGTACTTC; CDR3aa: CASSLRAGPQETQYF; abundance: once; v_gene: TRBV5-1; d_gene: NA; j_gene: TRBJ2-5
CDR3nt: TGCGCCAGCAGCCACAGGGGAGGAAATGAAAAACTGTTTTTT; CDR3aa: CASSHRGGNEKLFF; abundance: NA; v_gene: TRBV5-1; d_gene: TRBD1; j_gene: TRBJ1-4
CDR3nt: TGCGCCAGCAGCTTGTCCGGGACAGGGCACAATGAGCAGTTCTTC; CDR3aa: CASSLSGTGHNEQFF; abundance: NA; v_gene: TRBV5-1; d_gene: TRBD1; j_gene: TRBJ2-1
CDR3nt: TGTGCCAGCAGTTTTGCCACTGCCGTCCGCGAGCAGTTCTTC; CDR3aa: CASSFATAVREQFF; abundance: NA; v_gene: TRBV28; d_gene: NA; j_gene: TRBJ2-1
CDR3nt: TGCGCCAGCAGAATCGGACTAGCGGGAGGGCCCGGGGAGCTGTTTTTT; CDR3aa: CASRIGLAGGPGELFF; abundance: NA; v_gene: TRBV5-1; d_gene: TRBD2; j_gene: TRBJ2-2
CDR3nt: TGTGCCATCAGTTGGGACAGGGGAAGATCCTACAATGAGCAGTTCTTC; CDR3aa: CAISWDRGRSYNEQFF; abundance: NA; v_gene: TRBV10-3; d_gene: TRBD1; j_gene: TRBJ2-1
CDR3nt: TGCGCCAGCAGCCTAGCGGGCTCCTACAATGAGCAGTTCTTC; CDR3aa: CASSLAGSYNEQFF; abundance: NA; v_gene: TRBV5-1; d_gene: TRBD2; j_gene: TRBJ2-1
CDR3nt: TGCAGCGTGTTCACAGGGGGCACCGGGGAGCTGTTTTTT; CDR3aa: CSVFTGGTGELFF; abundance: NA; v_gene: TRBV29-1; d_gene: TRBD1; j_gene: TRBJ2-2
CDR3nt: TGTGCCTGTATAGCGGTTAACTATGGCTACACCTTC; CDR3aa: CACIAVNYGYTF; abundance: NA; v_gene: TRBV30; d_gene: NA; j_gene: TRBJ1-2
CDR3nt: TGCGCCAGCGGCCCCTGGTCGTCTAGCGGGGCTACCTACAATGAGCAGTTCTTC; CDR3aa: CASGPWSSSGATYNEQFF; abundance: NA; v_gene: TRBV5-1; d_gene: TRBD2; j_gene: TRBJ2-1
CDR3nt: TGTGCCAGCAGCCCCGGGACAGGGTCCTCTGGGGCCAACGTCCTGACTTTC; CDR3aa: CASSPGTGSSGANVLTF; abundance: NA; v_gene: TRBV27; d_gene: TRBD1; j_gene: TRBJ2-6
CDR3nt: TGTGCCAGCAGCTCCTTAGCGGGAAGACCCTACGAGCAGTACTTC; CDR3aa: CASSSLAGRPYEQYF; abundance: NA; v_gene: TRBV7-9; d_gene: TRBD2; j_gene: TRBJ2-7
CDR3nt: TGTGCCAGCAGCCCACCGGGACAGGGCATCTACAATGAGCAGTTCTTC; CDR3aa: CASSPPGQGIYNEQFF; abundance: NA; v_gene: TRBV28; d_gene: TRBD1; j_gene: TRBJ2-1
CDR3nt: TGTGCCAGCAGTTCCGACAGACTCTCTGGAAACACCATATATTTT; CDR3aa: CASSSDRLSGNTIYF; abundance: once; v_gene: TRBV6-5; d_gene: NA; j_gene: TRBJ1-3
CDR3nt: TGTGCCAGCAGTGACACGGGACAGGGAGTTCGAGGCTACACCTTC; CDR3aa: CASSDTGQGVRGYTF; abundance: NA; v_gene: TRBV6-4; d_gene: TRBD1; j_gene: TRBJ1-2
CDR3nt: TGTGCCAGCAGCGCACACGCTAGCGGGAGCCTTACAGATACGCAGTATTTT; CDR3aa: CASSAHASGSLTDTQYF; abundance: NA; v_gene: TRBV7-3; d_gene: TRBD2; j_gene: TRBJ2-3
CDR3nt: TGCAGCGTTACCAGGGGGCTCGGTAACTATGGCTACACCTTC; CDR3aa: CSVTRGLGNYGYTF; abundance: once; v_gene: TRBV29-1; d_gene: TRBD1; j_gene: TRBJ1-2
CDR3nt: TGTGCCAGCAGCGTCCTAACCGGGGTCGGGGAGCTGTTTTTT; CDR3aa: CASSVLTGVGELFF; abundance: NA; v_gene: TRBV5-6; d_gene: NA; j_gene: TRBJ2-2
CDR3nt: TGTGCCAGCAGTAGATACAGGGGGAACACTGAAGCTTTCTTT; CDR3aa: CASSRYRGNTEAFF; abundance: NA; v_gene: TRBV28; d_gene: TRBD1; j_gene: TRBJ1-1
CDR3nt: TGTGCCAGCAGGGGGACAGGGGATCAGCCCCAGCATTTT; CDR3aa: CASRGTGDQPQHF; abundance: NA; v_gene: TRBV6-5; d_gene: TRBD1; j_gene: TRBJ1-5
CDR3nt: TGTGCCAGCAGCTTCGGGTCAGCTCAAGAGACCCAGTACTTC; CDR3aa: CASSFGSAQETQYF; abundance: NA; v_gene: TRBV5-4; d_gene: NA; j_gene: TRBJ2-5
CDR3nt: TGTGCCAGCAGCCCGACAGGGACATACCACTCCCGGAGCACAGATACGCAGTATTTT; CDR3aa: CASSPTGTYHSRSTDTQYF; abundance: NA; v_gene: TRBV14; d_gene: TRBD1; j_gene: TRBJ2-3
CDR3nt: TGCGCCAGCAGCCAAGGGACAGGGGGTCGAAGCTACACCTTC; CDR3aa: CASSQGTGGRSYTF; abundance: NA; v_gene: TRBV4-1; d_gene: TRBD1; j_gene: TRBJ1-2
CDR3nt: TGTGCCAGCAGTGGGGGACAGGGAACTGAAGCTTTCTTT; CDR3aa: CASSGGQGTEAFF; abundance: NA; v_gene: TRBV2; d_gene: TRBD1; j_gene: TRBJ1-1
CDR3nt: TGTGCCAGCTCACCCGGCGGGGGCAGGAACTATGGCTACACCTTC; CDR3aa: CASSPGGGRNYGYTF; abundance: NA; v_gene: TRBV18; d_gene: NA; j_gene: TRBJ1-2
CDR3nt: TGTGCCAGCATCCCGACAGGGGCTGGAAACACCATATATTTT; CDR3aa: CASIPTGAGNTIYF; abundance: NA; v_gene: TRBV2; d_gene: TRBD1; j_gene: TRBJ1-3
CDR3nt: TGTGCCAGCAGCATGAGCGGAGCTAGCACAGATACGCAGTATTTT; CDR3aa: CASSMSGASTDTQYF; abundance: once; v_gene: TRBV6-1; d_gene: NA; j_gene: TRBJ2-3
CDR3nt: TGTGCCAGCAGCCAAGGAGGAAGCGGGAGGTGGGATACGCAGTATTTT; CDR3aa: CASSQGGSGRWDTQYF; abundance: NA; v_gene: TRBV14; d_gene: TRBD2; j_gene: TRBJ2-3
CDR3nt: TGTGCCAGCAGTGTCCGGGACAGCAGCTATGGCTACACCTTC; CDR3aa: CASSVRDSSYGYTF; abundance: NA; v_gene: TRBV6-5; d_gene: TRBD1; j_gene: TRBJ1-2
CDR3nt: TGCGCCAGCAGCCAACTAGCGGCCTCCTACGAGCAGTACTTC; CDR3aa: CASSQLAASYEQYF; abundance: few; v_gene: TRBV4-1; d_gene: TRBD2; j_gene: TRBJ2-7
CDR3nt: TGCAGTGCTAGAATTGCTAGCGAGCAGTACTTC; CDR3aa: CSARIASEQYF; abundance: NA; v_gene: TRBV20-1; d_gene: NA; j_gene: TRBJ2-7